This T cell receptor beta chain was profiled in a study of cytomegalovirus exposure and HLA in healthy donors. The study, taken as a whole, reports: Among the most significant clusters, several appeared linked to common viral pathogens in a later analysis. V- and J-gene trimming of TCR beta was linked (in a later analysis) to a missense DCLRE1C variant.

Germline V gives CDR1 LNHDA, CDR2 SQIVND (reference sequence). Trimming took off 7 bases at V and 6 bases at J, with 16 bases between the two ends. The CDR3 loop spans 14 amino acids. A note on this clone: No antigen is known for it.

The PCR had 60 Vbeta and 13 Jbeta primers. TCRdb keeps only in-frame clones here, not all; method: immunoSEQ multiplex PCR. The sample shows approximately 160,000 clones, approximately 77% of them seen only once. The TCR originated in a male donor in good health and CMV-seropositive. The J gene is TRBJ2-4, the V gene TRBV19; TRBD2 might be the D (5 bases). Sequencing was done on a sample of PBMCs. CDR3: CASKSRGYGNIQYF. The CDR3 DNA reads as TGTGCCAGTAAATCCCGCGGGTATGGAAACATTCAGTACTTC.